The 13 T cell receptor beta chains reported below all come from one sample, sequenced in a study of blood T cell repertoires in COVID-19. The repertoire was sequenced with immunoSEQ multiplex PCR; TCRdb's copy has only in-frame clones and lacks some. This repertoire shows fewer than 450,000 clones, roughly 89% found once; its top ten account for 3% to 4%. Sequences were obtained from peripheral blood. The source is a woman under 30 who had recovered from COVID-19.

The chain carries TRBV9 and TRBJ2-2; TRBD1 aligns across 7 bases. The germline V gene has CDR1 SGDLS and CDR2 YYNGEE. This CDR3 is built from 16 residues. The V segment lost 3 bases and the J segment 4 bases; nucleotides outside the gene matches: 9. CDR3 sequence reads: CASSDEGAMSTGELFF. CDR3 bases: TGTGCCAGCAGCGACGAGGGGGCGATGTCCACCGGGGAGCTGTTTTTT.

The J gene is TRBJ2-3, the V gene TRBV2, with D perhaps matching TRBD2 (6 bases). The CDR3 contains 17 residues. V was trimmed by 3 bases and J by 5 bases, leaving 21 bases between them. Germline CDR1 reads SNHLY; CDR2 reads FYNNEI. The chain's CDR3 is CASSEIDKTGRGDTQYF. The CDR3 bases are TGTGCCAGCAGTGAGATCGATAAAACCGGGAGAGGAGATACGCAGTATTTT.

CDR3 residues: CASSHIRGNGYTF. Written as DNA, the CDR3 is TGTGCCAGCAGCCATATCCGGGGGAATGGCTACACCTTC. The gene calls are TRBV5-4 and TRBJ1-2; possible D gene TRBD1, 5 bases. This CDR3 spans 13 amino acids. Germline-derived CDR1 and CDR2 are SGHNT and YYREEE (reference sequence). V was shortened by 4 bases and J by 6 bases, with 13 bases between the two germline ends. The variable domain in full, with the rest retrieved from reference TRBV5-4 and TRBJ1-2, is ETGVTQSPTHLIKTRGQQVTLRCSSQSGHNTVSWYQQALGQGPQFIFQYYREEENGRGNFPPRFSGLQFPNYSSELNVNALELDDSALYLCASSHIRGNGYTFGSGTRLTVV.

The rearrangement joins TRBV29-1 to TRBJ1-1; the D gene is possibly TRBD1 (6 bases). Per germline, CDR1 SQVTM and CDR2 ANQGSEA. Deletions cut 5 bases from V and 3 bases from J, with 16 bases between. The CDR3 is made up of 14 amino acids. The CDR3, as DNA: TGCAGCGTTCGCGGGGGGCGTAGGGACACTGAAGCTTTCTTT. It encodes CSVRGGRRDTEAFF.

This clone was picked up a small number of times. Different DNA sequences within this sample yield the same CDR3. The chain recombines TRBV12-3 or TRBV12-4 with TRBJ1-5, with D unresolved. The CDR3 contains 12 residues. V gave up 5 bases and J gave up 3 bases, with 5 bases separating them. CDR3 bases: TGTGCCAGCAGTCCCCTCAATCAGCCCCAGCATTTT. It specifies CASSPLNQPQHF.

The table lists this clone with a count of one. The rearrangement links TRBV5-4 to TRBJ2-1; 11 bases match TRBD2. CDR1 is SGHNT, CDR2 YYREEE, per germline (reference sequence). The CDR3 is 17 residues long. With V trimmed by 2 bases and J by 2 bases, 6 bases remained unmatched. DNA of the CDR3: TGTGCCAGCAGCTTAGGGACTAGCGGTTCCACCTACAATGAGCAGTTCTTC. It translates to CASSLGTSGSTYNEQFF.

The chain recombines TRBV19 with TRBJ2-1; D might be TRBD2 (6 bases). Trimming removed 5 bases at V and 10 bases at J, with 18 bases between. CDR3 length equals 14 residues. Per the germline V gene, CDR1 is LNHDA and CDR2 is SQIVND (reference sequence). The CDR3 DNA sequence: TGTGCCAGTAGTCGCGGACTAAGGGGCGTGGAGCAGTTCTTC. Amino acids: CASSRGLRGVEQFF.

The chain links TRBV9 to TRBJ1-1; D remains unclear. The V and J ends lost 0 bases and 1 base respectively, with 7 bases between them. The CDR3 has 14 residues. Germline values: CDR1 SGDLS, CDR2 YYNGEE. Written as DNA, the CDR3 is TGTGCCAGCAGCGTAGTAACGCGGAACACTGAAGCTTTCTTT. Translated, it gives CASSVVTRNTEAFF.

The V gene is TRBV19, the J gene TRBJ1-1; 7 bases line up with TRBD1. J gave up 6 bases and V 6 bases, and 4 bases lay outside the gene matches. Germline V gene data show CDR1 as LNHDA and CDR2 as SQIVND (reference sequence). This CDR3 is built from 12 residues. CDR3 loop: CASSKGTAEAFF. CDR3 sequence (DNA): TGTGCCAGTAGCAAAGGGACAGCTGAAGCTTTCTTT.

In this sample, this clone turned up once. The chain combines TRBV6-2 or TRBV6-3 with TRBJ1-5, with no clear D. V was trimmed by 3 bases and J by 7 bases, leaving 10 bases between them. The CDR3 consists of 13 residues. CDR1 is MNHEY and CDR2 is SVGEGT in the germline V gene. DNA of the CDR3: TGTGCCAGCAGTTATGCCCGGGGACAGCCCCAGCATTTT. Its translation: CASSYARGQPQHF.

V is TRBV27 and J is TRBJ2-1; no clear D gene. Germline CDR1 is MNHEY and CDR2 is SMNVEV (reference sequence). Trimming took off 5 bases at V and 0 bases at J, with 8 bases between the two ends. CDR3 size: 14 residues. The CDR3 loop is CASSPLRSYNEQFF. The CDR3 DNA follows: TGTGCCAGCAGTCCACTTCGCTCCTACAATGAGCAGTTCTTC.

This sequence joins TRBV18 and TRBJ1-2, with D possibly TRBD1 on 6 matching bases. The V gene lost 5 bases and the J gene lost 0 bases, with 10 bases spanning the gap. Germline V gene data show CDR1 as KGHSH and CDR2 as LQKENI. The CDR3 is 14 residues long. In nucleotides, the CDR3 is TGTGCCAGCTCAACCAGACAGGCTAACTATGGCTACACCTTC. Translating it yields CASSTRQANYGYTF.

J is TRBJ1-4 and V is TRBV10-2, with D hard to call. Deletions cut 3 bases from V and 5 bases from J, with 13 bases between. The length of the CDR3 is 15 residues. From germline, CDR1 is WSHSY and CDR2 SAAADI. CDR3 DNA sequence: TGCGCCAGCAGTGAAGGCCAGGCGGGCAATGAAAAACTGTTTTTT. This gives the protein CASSEGQAGNEKLFF.